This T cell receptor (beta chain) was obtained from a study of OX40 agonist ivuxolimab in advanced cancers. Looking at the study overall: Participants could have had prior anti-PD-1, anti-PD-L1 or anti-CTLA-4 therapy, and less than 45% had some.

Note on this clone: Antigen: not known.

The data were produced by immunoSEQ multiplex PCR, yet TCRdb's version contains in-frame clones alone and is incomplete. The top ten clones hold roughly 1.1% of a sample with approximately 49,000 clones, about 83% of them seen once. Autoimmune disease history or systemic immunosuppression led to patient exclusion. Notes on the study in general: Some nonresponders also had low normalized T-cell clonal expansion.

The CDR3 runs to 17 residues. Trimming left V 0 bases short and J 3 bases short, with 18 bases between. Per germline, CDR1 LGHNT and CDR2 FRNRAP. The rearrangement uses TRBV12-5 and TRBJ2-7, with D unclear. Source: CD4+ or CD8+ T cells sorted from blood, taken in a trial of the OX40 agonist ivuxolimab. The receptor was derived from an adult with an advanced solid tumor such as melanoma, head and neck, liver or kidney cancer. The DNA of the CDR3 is TGTGCTAGTGGTTTGGTACGACGTGGTCAGGATTACTACGAGCAGTACTTC. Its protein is CASGLVRRGQDYYEQYF.